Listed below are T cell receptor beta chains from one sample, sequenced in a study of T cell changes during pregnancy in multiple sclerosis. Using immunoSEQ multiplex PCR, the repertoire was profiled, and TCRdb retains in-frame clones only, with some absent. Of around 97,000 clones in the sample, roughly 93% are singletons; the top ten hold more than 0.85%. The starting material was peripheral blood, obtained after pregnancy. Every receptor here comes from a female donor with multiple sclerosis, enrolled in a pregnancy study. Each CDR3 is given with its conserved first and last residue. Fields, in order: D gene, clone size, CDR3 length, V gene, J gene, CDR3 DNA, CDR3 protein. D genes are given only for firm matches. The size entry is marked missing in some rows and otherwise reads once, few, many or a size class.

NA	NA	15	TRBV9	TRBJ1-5	TGTGCCAGCAGCGCCGGGGGAGGGTTCAATCAGCCCCAGCATTTT	CASSAGGGFNQPQHF
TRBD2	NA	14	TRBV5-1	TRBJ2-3	TGCGCCAGCAGCTTAGGGACTAAGACAGATACGCAGTATTTT	CASSLGTKTDTQYF
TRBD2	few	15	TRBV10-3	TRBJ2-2	TGTGCCATCAGTGAGCTAGCGGGTAACACCGGGGAGCTGTTTTTT	CAISELAGNTGELFF
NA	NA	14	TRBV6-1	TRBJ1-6	TGTGCCAGCAGTGAATGGGGAGCGGGGTCACCCCTCCACTTT	CASSEWGAGSPLHF
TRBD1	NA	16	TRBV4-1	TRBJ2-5	TGCGCCAGCAGCTTTACGACAGGGGAGGCAGGAGAGACCCAGTACTTC	CASSFTTGEAGETQYF
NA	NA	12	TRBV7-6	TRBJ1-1	TGTGCCAGCAGCCGCAGGAACACTGAAGCTTTCTTT	CASSRRNTEAFF
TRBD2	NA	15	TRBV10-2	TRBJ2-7	TGCGCCAGCAGCGATCTAGCGGGAGGGTTCTACGAGCAGTACTTC	CASSDLAGGFYEQYF
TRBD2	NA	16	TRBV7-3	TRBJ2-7	TGTGCCAGCAGCTTAACCCCGACTAGCGGTACCTACGAGCAGTACTTC	CASSLTPTSGTYEQYF
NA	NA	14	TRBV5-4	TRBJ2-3	TGTGCCAGCAGCTCCAGCCGAGGGTGGGATACGCAGTATTTT	CASSSSRGWDTQYF
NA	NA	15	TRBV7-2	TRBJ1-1	TGTGCCAGCAGCTTAGAGGGATGGGGCAACACTGAAGCTTTCTTT	CASSLEGWGNTEAFF
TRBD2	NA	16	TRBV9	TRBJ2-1	TGTGCCAGCAGCGCAGGCGGGGGGCCCCCCTACAATGAGCAGTTCTTC	CASSAGGGPPYNEQFF
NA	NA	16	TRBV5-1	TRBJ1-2	TGCGCCAGCAGCCATTCAGGTCAGGGCGACTTCTATGGCTACACCTTC	CASSHSGQGDFYGYTF
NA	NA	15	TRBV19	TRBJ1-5	TGTGCCAGTAGTGGGGAGACCCTGCCAAATCAGCCCCAGCATTTT	CASSGETLPNQPQHF
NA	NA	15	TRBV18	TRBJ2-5	TGTGCCAGCTCACCCGTGGGGGCGGAACAAGAGACCCAGTACTTC	CASSPVGAEQETQYF
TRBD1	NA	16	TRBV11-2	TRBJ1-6	TGTGCCAGCAGCTTGGTCCGGGACAGGGGACAATCACCCCTCCACTTT	CASSLVRDRGQSPLHF
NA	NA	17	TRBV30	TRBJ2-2	TGTGCCTGGAGTGTAGAGGGAAGGCCAGGGGTTACCGGGGAGCTGTTTTTT	CAWSVEGRPGVTGELFF
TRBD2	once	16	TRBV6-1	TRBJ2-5	TGTGCCAGCAGTGACTGGACTAGCGGGTACCAAGAGACCCAGTACTTC	CASSDWTSGYQETQYF
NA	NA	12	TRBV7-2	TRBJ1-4	TGTGCCAGCAGCTGGGGGGAGGAAAAACTGTTTTTT	CASSWGEEKLFF
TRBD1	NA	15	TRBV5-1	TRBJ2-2	TGCGCCAGCAGTACGGGACAGACTAACACCGGGGAGCTGTTTTTT	CASSTGQTNTGELFF
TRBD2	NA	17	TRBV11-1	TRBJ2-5	TGTGCCAGCAGCTTTCGAGCGGGGGGGCGCGGGGAAGAGACCCAGTACTTC	CASSFRAGGRGEETQYF
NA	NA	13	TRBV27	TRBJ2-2	TGTGCCAGCAGTTCCCAAGGGAGGGGGGAGCTGTTTTTT	CASSSQGRGELFF
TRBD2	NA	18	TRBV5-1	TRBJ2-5	TGCGCCAGCAGCCGGATCTTTGGGGGAGCGGGGGCACAAGAGACCCAGTACTTC	CASSRIFGGAGAQETQYF
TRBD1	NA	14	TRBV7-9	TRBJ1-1	TGTGCCAGCAGCTTAGGAGGACAGGGAGCTGAAGCTTTCTTT	CASSLGGQGAEAFF
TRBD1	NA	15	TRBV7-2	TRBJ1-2	TGTGCCAGCAGCTTGAACAGGGGGGCTAACTATGGCTACACCTTC	CASSLNRGANYGYTF
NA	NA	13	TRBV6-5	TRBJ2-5	TGTGCCAGCAGTTACCGTCCCCGGGAGACCCAGTACTTC	CASSYRPRETQYF
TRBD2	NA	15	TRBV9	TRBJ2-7	TGTGCCAGCAGCGTAGGGGGTAGCGGGAGCTACGAGCAGTACTTC	CASSVGGSGSYEQYF
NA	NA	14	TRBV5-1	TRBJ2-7	TGCGCCAGCAGCTTGACAGGGACCAACTACGAGCAGTACTTC	CASSLTGTNYEQYF
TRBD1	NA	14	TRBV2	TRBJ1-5	TGTGCCAGCAGTGTACAGGGGGCAAAGCAGCCCCAGCATTTT	CASSVQGAKQPQHF
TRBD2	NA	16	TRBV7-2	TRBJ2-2	TGTGCCAGCAGCTTTTTAGCGGGGGATATCACCGGGGAGCTGTTTTTT	CASSFLAGDITGELFF
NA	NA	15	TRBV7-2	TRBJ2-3	TGTGCCAGCAGCTTTGGTCGAGTTAGCACAGATACGCAGTATTTT	CASSFGRVSTDTQYF
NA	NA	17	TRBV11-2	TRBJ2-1	TGTGCCAGCAGCCCCGGCCTGTTCCTCAAGGCGGAAAATGAGCAGTTCTTC	CASSPGLFLKAENEQFF
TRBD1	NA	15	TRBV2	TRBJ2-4	TGTGCCAGCAGTGAAAGAGGGACAGGGATAAACATTCAGTACTTC	CASSERGTGINIQYF
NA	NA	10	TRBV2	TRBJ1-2	TGTGCCAGCAGTGGGAGTGGCTACACCTTC	CASSGSGYTF
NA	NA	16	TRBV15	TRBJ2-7	TGTGCCACCAGCAGAGGAGAGGGTCGAAGGCTATACGAGCAGTACTTC	CATSRGEGRRLYEQYF